This T cell receptor beta chain emerged from a study of CD4 T cells in relation to SARS-CoV-2 and coronaviruses. For the study at large: TCR beta CDR3s were sequenced after roughly nine-day antigen culture of PBMCs.

TCRdb's table, derived via immunoSEQ multiplex PCR, lists solely in-frame clones and lacks some. The sample yields tens of thousands of clones, 60% to 85% seen once. Germline lookup yields CDR1 MNHNS and CDR2 SASEGT. The V gene lost 2 bases and the J gene lost 8 bases, with 12 bases spanning the gap. The CDR3 is made up of 14 amino acids. Unexposed donor CD4+ T cells date from about 2011-2018, before the COVID-19 pandemic. The cells were cultured for around ten days before CD4+ T cells were isolated. Testing used SARS-CoV-2 S/N and four cold-coronavirus spikes on unexposed-donor CD4+ T cells, cells permitting. For this clone: Its target is not known.

Findings and caveats of the study: Crossreactivity was assessed only for spike protein, not other viral proteins.

The specimen sequenced was CD4+ T cells from PBMCs, cultured in vitro. The chain employs TRBV6-1 and TRBJ1-4; D remains ambiguous. This TCR came from a human donor in good health. CDR3 loop: CASSESGGWEKLFF. The CDR3 region has the DNA TGTGCCAGCAGTGAAAGTGGAGGTTGGGAAAAACTGTTTTTT.